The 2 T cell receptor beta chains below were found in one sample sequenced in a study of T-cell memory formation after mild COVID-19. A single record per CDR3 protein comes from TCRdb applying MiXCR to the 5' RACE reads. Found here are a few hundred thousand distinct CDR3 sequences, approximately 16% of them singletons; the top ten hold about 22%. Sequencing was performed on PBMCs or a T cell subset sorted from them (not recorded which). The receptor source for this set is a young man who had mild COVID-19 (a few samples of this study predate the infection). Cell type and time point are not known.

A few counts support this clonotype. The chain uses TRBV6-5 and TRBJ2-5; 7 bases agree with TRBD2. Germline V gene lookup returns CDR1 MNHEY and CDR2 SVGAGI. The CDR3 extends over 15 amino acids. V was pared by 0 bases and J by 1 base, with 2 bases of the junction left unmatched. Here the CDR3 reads CASSYSWGGQETQYF. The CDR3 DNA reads TGTGCCAGCAGTTACTCGTGGGGGGGCCAAGAGACCCAGTACTTC.

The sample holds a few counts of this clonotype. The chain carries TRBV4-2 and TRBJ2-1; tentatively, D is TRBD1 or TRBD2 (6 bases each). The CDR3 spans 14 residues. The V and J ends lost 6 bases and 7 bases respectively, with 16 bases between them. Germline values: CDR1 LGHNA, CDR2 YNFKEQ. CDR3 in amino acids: CASSDGGRSNEQFF. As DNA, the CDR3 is TGTGCCAGCAGTGACGGGGGCCGGTCGAATGAGCAGTTCTTC.